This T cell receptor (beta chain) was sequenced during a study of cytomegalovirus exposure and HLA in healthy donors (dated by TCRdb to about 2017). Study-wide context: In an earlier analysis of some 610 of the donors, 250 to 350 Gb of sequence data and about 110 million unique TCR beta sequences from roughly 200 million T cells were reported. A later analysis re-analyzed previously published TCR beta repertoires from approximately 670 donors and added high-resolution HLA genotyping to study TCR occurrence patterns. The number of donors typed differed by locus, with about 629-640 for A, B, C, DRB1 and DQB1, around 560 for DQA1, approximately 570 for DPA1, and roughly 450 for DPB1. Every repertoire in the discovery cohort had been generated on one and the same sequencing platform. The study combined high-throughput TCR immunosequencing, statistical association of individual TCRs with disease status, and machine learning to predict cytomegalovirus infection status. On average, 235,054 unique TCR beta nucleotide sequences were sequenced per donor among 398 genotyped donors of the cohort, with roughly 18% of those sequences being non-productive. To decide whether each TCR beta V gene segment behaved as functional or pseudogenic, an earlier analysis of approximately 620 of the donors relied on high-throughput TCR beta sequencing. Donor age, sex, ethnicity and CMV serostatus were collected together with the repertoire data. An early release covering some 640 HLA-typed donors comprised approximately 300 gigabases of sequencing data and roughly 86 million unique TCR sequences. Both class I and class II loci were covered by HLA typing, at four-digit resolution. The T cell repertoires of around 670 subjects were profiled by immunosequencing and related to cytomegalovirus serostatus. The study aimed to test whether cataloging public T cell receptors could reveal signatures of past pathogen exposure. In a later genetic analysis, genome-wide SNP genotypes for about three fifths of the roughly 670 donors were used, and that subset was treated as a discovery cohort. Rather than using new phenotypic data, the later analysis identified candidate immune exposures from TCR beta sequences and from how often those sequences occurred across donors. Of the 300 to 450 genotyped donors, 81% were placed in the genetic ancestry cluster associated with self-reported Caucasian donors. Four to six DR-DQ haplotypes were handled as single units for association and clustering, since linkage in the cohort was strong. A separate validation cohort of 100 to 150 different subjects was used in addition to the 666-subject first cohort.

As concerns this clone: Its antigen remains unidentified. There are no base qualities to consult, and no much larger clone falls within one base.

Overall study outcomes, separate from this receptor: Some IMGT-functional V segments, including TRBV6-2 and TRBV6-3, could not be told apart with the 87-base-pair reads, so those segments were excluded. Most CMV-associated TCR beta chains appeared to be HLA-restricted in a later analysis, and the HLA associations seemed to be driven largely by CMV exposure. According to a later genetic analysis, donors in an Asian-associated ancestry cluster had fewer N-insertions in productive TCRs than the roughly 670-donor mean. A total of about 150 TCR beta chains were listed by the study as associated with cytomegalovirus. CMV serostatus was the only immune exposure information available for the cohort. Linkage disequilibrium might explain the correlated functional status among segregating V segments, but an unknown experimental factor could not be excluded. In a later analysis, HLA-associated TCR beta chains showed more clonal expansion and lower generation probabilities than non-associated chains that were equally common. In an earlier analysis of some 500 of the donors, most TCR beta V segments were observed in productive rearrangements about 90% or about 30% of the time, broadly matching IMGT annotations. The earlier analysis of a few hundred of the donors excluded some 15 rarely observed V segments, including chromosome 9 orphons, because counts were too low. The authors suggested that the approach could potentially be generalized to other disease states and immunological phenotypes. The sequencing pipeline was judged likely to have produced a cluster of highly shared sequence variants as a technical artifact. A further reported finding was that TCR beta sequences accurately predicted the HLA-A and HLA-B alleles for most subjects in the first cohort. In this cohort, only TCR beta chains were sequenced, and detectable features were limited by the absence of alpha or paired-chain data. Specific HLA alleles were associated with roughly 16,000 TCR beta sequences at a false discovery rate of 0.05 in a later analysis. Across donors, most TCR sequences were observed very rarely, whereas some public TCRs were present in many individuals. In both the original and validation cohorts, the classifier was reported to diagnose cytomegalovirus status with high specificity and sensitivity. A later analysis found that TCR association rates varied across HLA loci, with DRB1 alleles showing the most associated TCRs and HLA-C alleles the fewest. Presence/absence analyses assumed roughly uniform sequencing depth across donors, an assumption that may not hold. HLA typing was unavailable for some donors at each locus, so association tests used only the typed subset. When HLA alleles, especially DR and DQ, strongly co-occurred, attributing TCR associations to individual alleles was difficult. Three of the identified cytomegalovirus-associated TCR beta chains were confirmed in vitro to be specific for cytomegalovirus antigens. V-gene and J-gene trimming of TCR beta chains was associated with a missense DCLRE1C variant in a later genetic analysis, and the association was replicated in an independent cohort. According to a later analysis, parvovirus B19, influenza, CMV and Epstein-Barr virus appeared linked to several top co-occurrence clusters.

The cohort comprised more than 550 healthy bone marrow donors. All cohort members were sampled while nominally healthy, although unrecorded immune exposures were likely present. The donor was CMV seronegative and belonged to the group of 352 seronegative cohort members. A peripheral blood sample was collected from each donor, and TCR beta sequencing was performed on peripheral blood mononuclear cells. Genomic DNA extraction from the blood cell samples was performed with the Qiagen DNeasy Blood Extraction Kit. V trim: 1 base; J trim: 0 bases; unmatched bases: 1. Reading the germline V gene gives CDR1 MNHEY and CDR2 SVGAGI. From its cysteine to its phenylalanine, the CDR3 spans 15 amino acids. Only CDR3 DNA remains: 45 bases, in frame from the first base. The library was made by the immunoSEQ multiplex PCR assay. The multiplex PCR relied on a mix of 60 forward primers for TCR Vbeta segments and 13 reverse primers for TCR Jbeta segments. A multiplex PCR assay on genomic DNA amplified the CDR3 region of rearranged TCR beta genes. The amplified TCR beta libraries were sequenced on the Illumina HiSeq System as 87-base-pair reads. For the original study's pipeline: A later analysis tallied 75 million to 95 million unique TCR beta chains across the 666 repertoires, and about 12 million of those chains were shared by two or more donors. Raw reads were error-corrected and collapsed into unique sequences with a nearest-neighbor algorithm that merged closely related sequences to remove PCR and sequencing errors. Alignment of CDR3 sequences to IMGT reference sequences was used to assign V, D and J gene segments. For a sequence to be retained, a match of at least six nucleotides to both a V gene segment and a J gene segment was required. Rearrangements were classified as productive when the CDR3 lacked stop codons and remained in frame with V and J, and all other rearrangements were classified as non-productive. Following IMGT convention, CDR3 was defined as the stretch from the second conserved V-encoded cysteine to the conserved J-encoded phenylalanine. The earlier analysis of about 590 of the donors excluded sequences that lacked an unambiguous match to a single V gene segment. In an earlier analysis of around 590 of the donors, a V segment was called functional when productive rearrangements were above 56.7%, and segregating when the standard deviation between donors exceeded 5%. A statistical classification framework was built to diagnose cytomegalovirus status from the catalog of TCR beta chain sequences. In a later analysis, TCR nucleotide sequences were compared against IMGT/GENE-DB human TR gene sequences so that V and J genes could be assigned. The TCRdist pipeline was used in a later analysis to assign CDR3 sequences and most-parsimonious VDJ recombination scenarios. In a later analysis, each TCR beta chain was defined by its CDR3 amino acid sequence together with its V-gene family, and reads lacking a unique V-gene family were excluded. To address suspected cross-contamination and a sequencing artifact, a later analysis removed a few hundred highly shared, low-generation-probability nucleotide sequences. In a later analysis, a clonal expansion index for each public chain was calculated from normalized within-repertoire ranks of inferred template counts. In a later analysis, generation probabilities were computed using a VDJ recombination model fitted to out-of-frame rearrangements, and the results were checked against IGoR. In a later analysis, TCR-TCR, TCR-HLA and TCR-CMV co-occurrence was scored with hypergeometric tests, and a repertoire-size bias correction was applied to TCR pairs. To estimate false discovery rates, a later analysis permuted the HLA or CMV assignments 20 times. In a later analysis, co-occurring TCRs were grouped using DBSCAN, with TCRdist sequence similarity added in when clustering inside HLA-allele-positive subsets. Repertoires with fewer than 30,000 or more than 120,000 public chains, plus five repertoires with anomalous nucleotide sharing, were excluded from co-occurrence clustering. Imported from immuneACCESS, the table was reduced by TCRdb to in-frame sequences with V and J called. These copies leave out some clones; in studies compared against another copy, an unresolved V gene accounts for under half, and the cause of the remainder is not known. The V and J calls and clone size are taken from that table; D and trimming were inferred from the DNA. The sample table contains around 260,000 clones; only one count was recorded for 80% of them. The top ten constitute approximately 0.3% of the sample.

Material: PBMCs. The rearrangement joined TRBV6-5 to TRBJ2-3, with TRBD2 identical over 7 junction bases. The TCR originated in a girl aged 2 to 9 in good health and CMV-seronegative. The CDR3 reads CASSYWGGSTDTQYF. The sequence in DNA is TGTGCCAGCAGTTACTGGGGGGGGAGCACAGATACGCAGTATTTT.